There are a few counts of the clone carrying this TCR beta chain. Germline V gene lookup returns CDR1 MNHEY and CDR2 SVGAGI. Trimming took off 6 bases at V and 7 bases at J, with 13 bases between the two ends. This CDR3 has 13 residues. Clones were sequenced by immunoSEQ multiplex PCR, and TCRdb holds only the in-frame ones, with some missing. The sample gives 2 million to 2.5 million clones, 90% to 95% of which show up once; 0.1% to 0.15% is in the top ten. The data are from a study of shared clonotypes between healthy human individuals. Sequenced material: naive CD4+ T cells sorted from blood. Subset here: CD45RA+ positively selected. The origin of this receptor is a man aged 18 to 29 in good health. The J gene is TRBJ1-5, the V gene TRBV6-5, with TRBD1 as a possible D gene (6 bases). CDR3 protein: CASRPQGSQPQHF. DNA of the CDR3: TGTGCCAGCAGGCCACAGGGTTCGCAGCCCCAGCATTTT.